This T cell receptor beta chain was documented in a study of identical twins. Regarding the study as a whole: Twins' surplus sharing was weaker for beta out-of-frame sequences.

TCRdb passed the 5' RACE reads through MiXCR, listing each CDR3 protein once. The sample records a few hundred thousand distinct CDR3 sequences, about 8.3% being singletons. Note on this clonotype: Its antigen remains unidentified. Sequence at one end of the junction differs from germline and may be a read error.

A further study also used this sample, focusing on yellow fever vaccine responses in identical twins.

Sample: CD8+ T cells sorted from blood. The receptor was isolated from a woman under 30 in good health.

The CDR3 spells CASREGTGTDTQYF. The CDR3, as DNA: TGTGCCAGCAGGGAAGGGACAGGCACAGATACGCAGTATTTT. This chain connects TRBV2 to TRBJ2-3; TRBD1 aligns across 7 bases. The length of the CDR3 is 14 residues. Germline CDR1 is SNHLY and CDR2 is FYNNEI.